This note documents a single T cell receptor (beta chain) sequence. Its specificity is unknown. The data stem from a study of OX40 agonist ivuxolimab in advanced cancers. On the study more broadly: Ivuxolimab is a fully human IgG2 antibody that activates OX40 (CD134).

Germline CDR1 is SGHRS and CDR2 is YFSETQ. The trim removed 5 bases at V and 4 bases at J, leaving 2 bases unmatched. The CDR3 is 14 amino acids. The assay was immunoSEQ multiplex PCR, and TCRdb's table has in-frame clones only and misses some. The sample records 77,000 or so clones, about 92% being singletons. Study-level points and caveats: In general, CD8+ T cells held more expanded clones than CD4+ did, on average.

This chain joins TRBV5-1 and TRBJ2-2; 10 bases fit TRBD1. Source: CD4+ or CD8+ T cells sorted from blood, taken in a trial of the OX40 agonist ivuxolimab. The TCR originated in an adult with an advanced solid tumor such as melanoma, head and neck, liver or kidney cancer. The CDR3: CASRWTGGTGELFF. The CDR3 DNA follows: TGCGCCAGCAGGTGGACAGGGGGCACCGGGGAGCTGTTTTTT.